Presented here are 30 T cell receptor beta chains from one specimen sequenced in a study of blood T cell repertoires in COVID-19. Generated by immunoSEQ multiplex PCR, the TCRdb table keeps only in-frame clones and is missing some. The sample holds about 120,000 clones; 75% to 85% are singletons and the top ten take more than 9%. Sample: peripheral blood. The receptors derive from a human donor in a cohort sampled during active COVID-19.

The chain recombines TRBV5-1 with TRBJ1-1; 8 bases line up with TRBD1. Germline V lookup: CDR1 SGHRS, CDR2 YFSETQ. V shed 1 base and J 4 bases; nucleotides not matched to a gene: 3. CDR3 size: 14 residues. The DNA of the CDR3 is TGCGCCAGCAGCTTGCACAGGGGGAGCACTGAAGCTTTCTTT. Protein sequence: CASSLHRGSTEAFF.

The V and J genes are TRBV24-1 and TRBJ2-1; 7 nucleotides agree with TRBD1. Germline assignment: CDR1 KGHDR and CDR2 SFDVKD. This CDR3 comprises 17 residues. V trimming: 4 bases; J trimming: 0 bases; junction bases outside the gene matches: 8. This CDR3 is CATSDSATGSSYNEQFF. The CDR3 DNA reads TGTGCCACCAGTGACTCCGCGACAGGGAGCTCCTACAATGAGCAGTTCTTC.

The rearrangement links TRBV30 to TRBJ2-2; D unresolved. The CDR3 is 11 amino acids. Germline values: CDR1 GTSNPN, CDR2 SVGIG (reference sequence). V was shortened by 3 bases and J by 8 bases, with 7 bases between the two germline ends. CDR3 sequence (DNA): TGTGCCTGGAGCAACGGTGGGGAGCTGTTTTTT. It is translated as CAWSNGGELFF.

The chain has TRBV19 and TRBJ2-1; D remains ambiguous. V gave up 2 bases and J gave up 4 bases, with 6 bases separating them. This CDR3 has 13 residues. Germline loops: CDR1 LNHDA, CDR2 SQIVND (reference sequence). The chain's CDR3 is CASSITDYNEQFF. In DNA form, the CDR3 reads TGTGCCAGTAGTATAACAGATTACAATGAGCAGTTCTTC.

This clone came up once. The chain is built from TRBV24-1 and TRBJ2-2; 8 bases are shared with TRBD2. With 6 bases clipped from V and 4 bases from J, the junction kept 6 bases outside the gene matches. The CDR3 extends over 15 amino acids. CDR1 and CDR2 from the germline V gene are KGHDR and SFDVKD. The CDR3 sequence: CATSQGRGGTGELFF. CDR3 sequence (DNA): TGTGCCACCAGTCAAGGCCGGGGGGGCACCGGGGAGCTGTTTTTT.

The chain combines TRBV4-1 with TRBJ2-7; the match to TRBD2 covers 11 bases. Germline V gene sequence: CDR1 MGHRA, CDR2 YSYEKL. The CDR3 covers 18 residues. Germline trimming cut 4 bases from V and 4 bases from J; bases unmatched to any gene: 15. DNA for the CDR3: TGCGCCAGCAGCCTCCCCATGCAGGGCCTAGCGGGGGGATACGAGCAGTACTTC. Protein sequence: CASSLPMQGLAGGYEQYF.

Here the CDR3 reads CASRMAGTGANVLTF. CDR3 sequence (DNA): TGTGCCAGCAGAATGGCAGGGACTGGGGCCAACGTCCTGACTTTC. V gene TRBV2 combines with J gene TRBJ2-6; a possible D gene is TRBD1 (5 bases). Trimming left V 6 bases short and J 2 bases short, with 11 bases between. Germline loops: CDR1 SNHLY, CDR2 FYNNEI. The CDR3 sequence is 15 residues long.

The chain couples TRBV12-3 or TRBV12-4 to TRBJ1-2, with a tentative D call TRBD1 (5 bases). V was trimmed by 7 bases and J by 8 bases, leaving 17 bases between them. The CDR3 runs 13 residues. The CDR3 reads CASTPVRGGGYTF. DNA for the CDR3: TGTGCCAGCACCCCGGTACGGGGGGGAGGCTACACCTTC.

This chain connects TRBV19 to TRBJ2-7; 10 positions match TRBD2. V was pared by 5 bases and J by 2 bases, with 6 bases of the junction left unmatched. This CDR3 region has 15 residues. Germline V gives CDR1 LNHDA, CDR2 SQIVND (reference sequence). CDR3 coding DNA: TGTGCCAGTAGTCCCTCTAGCGGGAGAGCCTACGAGCAGTACTTC. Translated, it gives CASSPSSGRAYEQYF.

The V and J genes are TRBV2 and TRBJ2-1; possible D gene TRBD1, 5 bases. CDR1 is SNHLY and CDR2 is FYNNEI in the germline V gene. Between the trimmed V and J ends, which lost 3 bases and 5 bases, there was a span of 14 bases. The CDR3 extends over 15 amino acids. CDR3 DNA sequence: TGTGCCAGCAGTGATAGACGACAGAGAGACAATGAGCAGTTCTTC. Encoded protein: CASSDRRQRDNEQFF.

CDR3 amino acids: CASSQGGRSYEQYF. In nucleotides, the CDR3 is TGTGCCAGCAGTCAGGGGGGCAGGAGCTACGAGCAGTACTTC. This chain links TRBV11-1 with TRBJ2-7; possibly TRBD1 for D (7 bases). This CDR3 region has 14 residues. Germline V lookup: CDR1 SGHAT, CDR2 FQDESV (reference sequence). With 6 bases removed from V and 3 bases from J, the gap between germline ends came to 15 bases.

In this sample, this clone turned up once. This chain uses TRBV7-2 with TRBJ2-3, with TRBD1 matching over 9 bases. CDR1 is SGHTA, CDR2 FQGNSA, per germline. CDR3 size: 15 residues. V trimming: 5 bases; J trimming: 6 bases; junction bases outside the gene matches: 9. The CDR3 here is CASSPGTGSLDTQYF. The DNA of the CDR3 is TGTGCCAGCAGCCCCGGGACAGGGTCTTTGGATACGCAGTATTTT. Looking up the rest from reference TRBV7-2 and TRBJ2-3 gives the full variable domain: GAGVSQSPSNKVTEKGKDVELRCDPISGHTALYWYRQSLGQGLEFLIYFQGNSAPDKSGLPSDRFSAERTGGSVSTLTIQRTQQEDSAVYLCASSPGTGSLDTQYFGPGTRLTVL.

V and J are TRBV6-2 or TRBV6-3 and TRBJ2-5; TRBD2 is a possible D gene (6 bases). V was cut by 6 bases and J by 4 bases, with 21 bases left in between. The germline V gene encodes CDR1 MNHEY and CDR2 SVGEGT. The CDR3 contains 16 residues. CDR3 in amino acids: CASSRSDGRGRETQYF. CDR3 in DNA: TGTGCCAGCAGCCGTTCGGACGGGAGAGGGAGAGAGACCCAGTACTTC.

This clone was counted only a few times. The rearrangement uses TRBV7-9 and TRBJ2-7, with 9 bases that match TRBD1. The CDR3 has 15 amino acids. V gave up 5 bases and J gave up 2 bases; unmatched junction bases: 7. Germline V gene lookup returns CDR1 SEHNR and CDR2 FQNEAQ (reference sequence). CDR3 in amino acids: CASSGPGQGTYEQYF. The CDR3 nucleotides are TGTGCCAGCAGCGGCCCCGGACAGGGGACCTACGAGCAGTACTTC. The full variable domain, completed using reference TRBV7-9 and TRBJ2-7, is DTGVSQNPRHKITKRGQNVTFRCDPISEHNRLYWYRQTLGQGPEFLTYFQNEAQLEKSRLLSDRFSAERPKGSFSTLEIQRTEQGDSAMYLCASSGPGQGTYEQYFGPGTRLTVT.

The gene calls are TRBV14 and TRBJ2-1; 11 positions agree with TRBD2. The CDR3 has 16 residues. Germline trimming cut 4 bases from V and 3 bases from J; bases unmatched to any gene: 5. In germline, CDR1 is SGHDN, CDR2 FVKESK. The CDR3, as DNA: TGTGCCAGCAGCCCACCCGGACTAGCGGGCTACAATGAGCAGTTCTTC. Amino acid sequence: CASSPPGLAGYNEQFF. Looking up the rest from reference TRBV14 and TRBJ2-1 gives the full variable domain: EAGVTQFPSHSVIEKGQTVTLRCDPISGHDNLYWYRRVMGKEIKFLLHFVKESKQDESGMPNNRFLAERTGGTYSTLKVQPAELEDSGVYFCASSPPGLAGYNEQFFGPGTRLTVL.

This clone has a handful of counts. CDR3 bases: TGTGCCAGTAGGGGTTCGGGAACCAATGAGCAGTTCTTC. Translated, it gives CASRGSGTNEQFF. V is TRBV19 and J is TRBJ2-1, with D maybe TRBD2 (5 bases). Germline lookup yields CDR1 LNHDA and CDR2 SQIVND (reference sequence). Trimming cost V 6 bases and J 6 bases, with 12 bases left between them. CDR3 length: 13 amino acids.

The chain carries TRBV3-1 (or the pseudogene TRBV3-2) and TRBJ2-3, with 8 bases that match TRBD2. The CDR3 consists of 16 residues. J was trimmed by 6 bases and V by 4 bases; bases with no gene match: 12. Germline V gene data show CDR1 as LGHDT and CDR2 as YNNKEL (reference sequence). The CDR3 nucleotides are TGTGCCAGCAGCCGCCCTCGGAGCGGGGGCGGGGATACGCAGTATTTT. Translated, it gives CASSRPRSGGGDTQYF.

CDR3 amino acids: CASSQALLGGFADTQYF. DNA of the CDR3: TGCGCCAGCAGCCAAGCCCTACTAGGGGGCTTCGCAGATACGCAGTATTTT. This chain connects TRBV4-1 to TRBJ2-3; TRBD1 agrees at 7 bases. J lost 4 bases, V lost 1 base, and 11 bases had no gene match. CDR1 MGHRA and CDR2 YSYEKL come from the germline V gene. The CDR3 runs to 17 residues.

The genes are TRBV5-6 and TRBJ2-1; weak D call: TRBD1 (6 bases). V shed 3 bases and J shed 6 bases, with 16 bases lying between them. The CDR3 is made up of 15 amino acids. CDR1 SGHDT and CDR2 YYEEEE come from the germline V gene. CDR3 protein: CASSWDTKPGNEQFF. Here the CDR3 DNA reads TGTGCCAGCAGCTGGGACACCAAACCTGGCAATGAGCAGTTCTTC.

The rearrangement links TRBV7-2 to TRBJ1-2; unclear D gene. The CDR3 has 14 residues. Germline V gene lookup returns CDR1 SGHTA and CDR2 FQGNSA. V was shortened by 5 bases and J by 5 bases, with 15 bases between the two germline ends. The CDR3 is CASSTRTGGYGYTF. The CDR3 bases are TGTGCCAGCAGCACCCGGACCGGCGGGTATGGCTACACCTTC.

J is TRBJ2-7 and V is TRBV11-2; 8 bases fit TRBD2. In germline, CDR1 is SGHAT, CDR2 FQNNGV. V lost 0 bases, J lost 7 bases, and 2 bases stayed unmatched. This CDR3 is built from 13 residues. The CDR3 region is CASSLDRGGEQYF. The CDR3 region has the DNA TGTGCCAGCAGCTTAGATCGGGGGGGAGAGCAGTACTTC.

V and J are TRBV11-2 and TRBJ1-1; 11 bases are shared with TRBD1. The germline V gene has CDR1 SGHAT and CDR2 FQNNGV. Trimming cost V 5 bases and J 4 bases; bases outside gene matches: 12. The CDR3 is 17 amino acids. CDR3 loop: CASSKGQGVMASTEAFF. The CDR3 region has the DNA TGTGCCAGCAGCAAGGGACAGGGGGTTATGGCGAGCACTGAAGCTTTCTTT.

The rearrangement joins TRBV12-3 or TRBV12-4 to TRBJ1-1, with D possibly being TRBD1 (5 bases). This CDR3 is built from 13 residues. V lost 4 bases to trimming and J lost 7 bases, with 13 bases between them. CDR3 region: CASSWTPQGEAFF. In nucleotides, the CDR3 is TGTGCCAGCAGTTGGACACCCCAGGGTGAAGCTTTCTTT.

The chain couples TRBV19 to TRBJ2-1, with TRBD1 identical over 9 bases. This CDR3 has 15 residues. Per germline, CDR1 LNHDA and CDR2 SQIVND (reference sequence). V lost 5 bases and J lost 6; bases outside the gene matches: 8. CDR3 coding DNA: TGTGCCAGTAGTCAACAGGGGGCAGGGAGCAATGAGCAGTTCTTC. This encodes CASSQQGAGSNEQFF.

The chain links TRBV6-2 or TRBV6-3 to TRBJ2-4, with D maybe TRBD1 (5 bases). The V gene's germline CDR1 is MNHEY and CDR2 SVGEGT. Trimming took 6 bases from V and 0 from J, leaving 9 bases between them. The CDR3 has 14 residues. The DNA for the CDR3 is TGTGCCAGCAGCCCCACAGGAGCCAAAAACATTCAGTACTTC. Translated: CASSPTGAKNIQYF.

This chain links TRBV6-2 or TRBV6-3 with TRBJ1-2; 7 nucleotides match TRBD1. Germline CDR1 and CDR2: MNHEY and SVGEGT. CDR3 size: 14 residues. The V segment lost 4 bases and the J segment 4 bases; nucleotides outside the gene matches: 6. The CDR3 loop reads CASSSGQSAYGYTF. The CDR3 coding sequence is TGTGCCAGCAGTTCGGGACAGTCCGCCTATGGCTACACCTTC.

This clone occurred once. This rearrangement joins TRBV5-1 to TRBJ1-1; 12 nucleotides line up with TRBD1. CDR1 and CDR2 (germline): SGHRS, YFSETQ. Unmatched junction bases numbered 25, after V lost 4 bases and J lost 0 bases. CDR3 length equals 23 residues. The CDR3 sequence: CASSGRDRGRFSPTLRVNTEAFF. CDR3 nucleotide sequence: TGCGCCAGCAGCGGCCGGGACAGGGGGCGATTTAGCCCTACATTACGTGTGAACACTGAAGCTTTCTTT.

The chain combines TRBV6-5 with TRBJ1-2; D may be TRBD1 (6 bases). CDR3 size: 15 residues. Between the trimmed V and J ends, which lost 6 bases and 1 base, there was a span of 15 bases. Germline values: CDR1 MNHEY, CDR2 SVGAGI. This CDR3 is CASRNNGQRNYGYTF. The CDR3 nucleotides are TGTGCCAGCAGGAACAATGGACAGCGTAACTATGGCTACACCTTC.

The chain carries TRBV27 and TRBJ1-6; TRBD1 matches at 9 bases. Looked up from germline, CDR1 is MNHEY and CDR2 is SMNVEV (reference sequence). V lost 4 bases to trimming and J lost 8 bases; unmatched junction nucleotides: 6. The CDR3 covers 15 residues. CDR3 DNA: TGTGCCAGCAGTTCACGGGACAGGGTGGATTCACCCCTCCACTTT. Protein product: CASSSRDRVDSPLHF.

CDR3 amino acids: CASSNTLVNTEAFF. In DNA, the CDR3 is TGTGCCAGCAGCAACACTCTGGTGAACACTGAAGCTTTCTTT. The V call is TRBV21-1, the J call TRBJ1-1. TRBV21-1 is recorded as a pseudogene. The CDR3 consists of 14 residues.